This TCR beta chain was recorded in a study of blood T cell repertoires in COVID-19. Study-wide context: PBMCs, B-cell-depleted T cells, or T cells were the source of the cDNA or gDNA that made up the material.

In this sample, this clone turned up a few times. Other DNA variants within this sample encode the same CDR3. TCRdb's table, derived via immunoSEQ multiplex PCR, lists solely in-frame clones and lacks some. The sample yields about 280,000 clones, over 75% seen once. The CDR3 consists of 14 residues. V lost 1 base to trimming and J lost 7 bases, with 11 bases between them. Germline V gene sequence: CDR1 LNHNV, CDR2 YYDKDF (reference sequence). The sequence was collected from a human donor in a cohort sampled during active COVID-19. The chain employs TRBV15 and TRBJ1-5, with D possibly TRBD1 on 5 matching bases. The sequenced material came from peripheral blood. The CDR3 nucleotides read TGTGCCACCAGCAGAGGGGGCGAAGGGCAGCCCCAGCATTTT. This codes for CATSRGGEGQPQHF.